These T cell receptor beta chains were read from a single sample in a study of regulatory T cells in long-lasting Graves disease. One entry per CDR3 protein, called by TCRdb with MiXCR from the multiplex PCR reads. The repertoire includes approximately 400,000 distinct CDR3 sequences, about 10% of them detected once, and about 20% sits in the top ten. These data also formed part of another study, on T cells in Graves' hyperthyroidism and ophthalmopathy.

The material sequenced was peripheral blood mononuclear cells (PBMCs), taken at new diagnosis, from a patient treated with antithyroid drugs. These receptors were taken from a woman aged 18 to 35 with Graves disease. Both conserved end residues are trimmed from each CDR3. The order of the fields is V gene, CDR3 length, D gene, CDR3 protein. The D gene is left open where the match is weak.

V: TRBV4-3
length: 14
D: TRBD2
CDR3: ASSQLATSGRYEQF

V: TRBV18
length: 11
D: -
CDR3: ASSFRAQYEQY

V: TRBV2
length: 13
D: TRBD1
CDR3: ASSPSGQAHEKLF

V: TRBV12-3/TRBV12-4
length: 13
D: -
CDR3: ASSLTPTGNTEAF

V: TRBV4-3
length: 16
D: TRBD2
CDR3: ASSQDGTSVRSTDTQY

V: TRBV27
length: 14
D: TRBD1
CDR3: ASSPHGTGGPYEQY

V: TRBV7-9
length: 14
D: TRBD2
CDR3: ASSLVGSGRSYEQY

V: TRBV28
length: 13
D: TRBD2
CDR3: ASSLWREGRDEQF

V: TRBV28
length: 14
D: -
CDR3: ASSQPLPGIGNEQF

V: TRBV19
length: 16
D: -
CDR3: ASTPPGLAVISYNEQF

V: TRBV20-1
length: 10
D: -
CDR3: SASGDDYGYT

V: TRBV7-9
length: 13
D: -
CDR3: ASSLGGPGPAGYT

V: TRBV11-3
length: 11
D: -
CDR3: ASSARNTGELF

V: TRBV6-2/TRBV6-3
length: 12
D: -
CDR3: ASKSRGGADTQY

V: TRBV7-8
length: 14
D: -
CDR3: ASSLVPQVANTEAF

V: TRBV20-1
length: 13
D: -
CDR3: SASFPDRDNQPQH

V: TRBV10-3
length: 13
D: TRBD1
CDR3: AISEGRGTYNEQF

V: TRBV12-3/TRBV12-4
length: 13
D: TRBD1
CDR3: ASSFGDRGREELF

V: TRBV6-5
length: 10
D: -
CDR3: ASSWGGYEQY

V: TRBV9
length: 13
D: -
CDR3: ASSLTGYTDTEAF

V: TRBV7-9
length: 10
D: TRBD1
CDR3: AGDRARNEQF

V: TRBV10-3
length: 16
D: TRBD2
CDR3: AISEGTSGTLETGELF